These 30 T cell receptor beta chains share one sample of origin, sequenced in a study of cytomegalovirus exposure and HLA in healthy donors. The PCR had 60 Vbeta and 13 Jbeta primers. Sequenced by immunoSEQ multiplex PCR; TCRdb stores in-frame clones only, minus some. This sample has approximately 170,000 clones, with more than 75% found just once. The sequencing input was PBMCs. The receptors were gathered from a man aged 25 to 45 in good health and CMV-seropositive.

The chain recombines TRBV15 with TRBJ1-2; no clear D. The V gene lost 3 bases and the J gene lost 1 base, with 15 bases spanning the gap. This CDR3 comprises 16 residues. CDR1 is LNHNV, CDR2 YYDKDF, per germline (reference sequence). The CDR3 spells CATSRSSGVRNYGYTF. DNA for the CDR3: TGTGCCACCAGCAGGTCTTCCGGGGTGCGTAACTATGGCTACACCTTC.

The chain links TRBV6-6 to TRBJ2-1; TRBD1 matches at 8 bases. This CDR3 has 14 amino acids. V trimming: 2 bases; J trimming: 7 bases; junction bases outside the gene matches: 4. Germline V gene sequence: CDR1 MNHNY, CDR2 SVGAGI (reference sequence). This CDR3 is CASSYQGAKNEQFF. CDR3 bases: TGTGCCAGCAGTTACCAGGGGGCTAAGAATGAGCAGTTCTTC.

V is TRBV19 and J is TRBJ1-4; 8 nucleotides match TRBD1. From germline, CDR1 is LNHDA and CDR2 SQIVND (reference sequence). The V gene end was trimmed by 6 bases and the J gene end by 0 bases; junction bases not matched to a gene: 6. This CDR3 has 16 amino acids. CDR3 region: CASRTGTGPTNEKLFF. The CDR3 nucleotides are TGTGCCAGTAGGACCGGGACAGGTCCAACTAATGAAAAACTGTTTTTT.

In nucleotides, the CDR3 is TGTGCCAGCAGCTCAGGACAGGGAGTAACTGAAGCTTTCTTT. This gives the protein CASSSGQGVTEAFF. The V call is TRBV7-9, the J call TRBJ1-1; TRBD1 aligns across 8 bases. CDR3 length equals 14 residues. Germline V gives CDR1 SEHNR, CDR2 FQNEAQ (reference sequence). V lost 4 bases and J lost 5; bases outside the gene matches: 6. The full variable domain, in which reference TRBV7-9 and TRBJ1-1 provide the parts outside the CDR3, is DTGVSQNPRHKITKRGQNVTFRCDPISEHNRLYWYRQTLGQGPEFLTYFQNEAQLEKSRLLSDRFSAERPKGSFSTLEIQRTEQGDSAMYLCASSSGQGVTEAFFGQGTRLTVV.

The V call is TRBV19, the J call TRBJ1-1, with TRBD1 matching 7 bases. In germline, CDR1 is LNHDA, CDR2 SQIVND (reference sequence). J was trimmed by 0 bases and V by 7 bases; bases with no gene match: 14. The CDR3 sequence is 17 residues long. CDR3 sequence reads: CASTLIRDRLMNTEAFF. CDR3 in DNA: TGTGCCAGTACCTTAATTCGGGACAGACTAATGAACACTGAAGCTTTCTTT.

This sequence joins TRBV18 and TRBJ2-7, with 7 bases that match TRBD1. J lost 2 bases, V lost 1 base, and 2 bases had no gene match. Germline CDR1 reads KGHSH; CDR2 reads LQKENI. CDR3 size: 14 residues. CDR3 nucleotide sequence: TGTGCCAGCTCACCACGACAGGGACCCTACGAGCAGTACTTC. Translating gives CASSPRQGPYEQYF.

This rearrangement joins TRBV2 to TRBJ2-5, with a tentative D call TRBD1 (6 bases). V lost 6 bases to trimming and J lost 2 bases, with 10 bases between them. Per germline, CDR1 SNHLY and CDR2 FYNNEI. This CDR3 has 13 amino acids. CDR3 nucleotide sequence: TGTGCCAGCAGGGGGACACCGCAAGAGACCCAGTACTTC. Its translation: CASRGTPQETQYF.

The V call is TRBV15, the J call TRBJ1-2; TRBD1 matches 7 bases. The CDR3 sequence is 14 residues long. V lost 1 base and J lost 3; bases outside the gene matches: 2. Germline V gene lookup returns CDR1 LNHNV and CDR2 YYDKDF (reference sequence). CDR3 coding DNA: TGTGCCACCAGCAGAGCTGACAGGGACTATGGCTACACCTTC. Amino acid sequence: CATSRADRDYGYTF.

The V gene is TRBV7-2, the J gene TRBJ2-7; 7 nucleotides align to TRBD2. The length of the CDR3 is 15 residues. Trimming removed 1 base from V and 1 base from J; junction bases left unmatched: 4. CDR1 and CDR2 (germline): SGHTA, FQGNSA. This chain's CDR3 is CASSLDRTRSYEQYF. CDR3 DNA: TGTGCCAGCAGCTTAGATAGGACTAGGTCCTACGAGCAGTACTTC.

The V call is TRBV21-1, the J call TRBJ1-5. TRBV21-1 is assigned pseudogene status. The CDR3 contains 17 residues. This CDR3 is CASSSPGEGYSNQPQHF. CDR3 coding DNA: TGTGCCAGCAGCTCGCCAGGGGAGGGTTATAGCAATCAGCCCCAGCATTTT.

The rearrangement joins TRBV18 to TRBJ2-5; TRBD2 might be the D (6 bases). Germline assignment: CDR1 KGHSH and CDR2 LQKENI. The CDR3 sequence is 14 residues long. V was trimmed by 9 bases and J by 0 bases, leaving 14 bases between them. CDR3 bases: TGTGCCAGTGGACCGGGACTGGACCAAGAGACCCAGTACTTC. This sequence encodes CASGPGLDQETQYF.

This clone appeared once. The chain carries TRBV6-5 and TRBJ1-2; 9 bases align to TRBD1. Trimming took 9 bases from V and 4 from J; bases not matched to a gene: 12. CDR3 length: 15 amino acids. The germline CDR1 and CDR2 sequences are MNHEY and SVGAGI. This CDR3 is CASRQGEGIPYGYTF. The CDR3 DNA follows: TGTGCCAGTAGACAGGGGGAAGGAATACCCTATGGCTACACCTTC.

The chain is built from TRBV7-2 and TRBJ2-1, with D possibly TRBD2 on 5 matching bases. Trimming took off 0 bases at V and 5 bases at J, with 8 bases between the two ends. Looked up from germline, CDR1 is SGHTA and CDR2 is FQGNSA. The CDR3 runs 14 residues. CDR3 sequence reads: CASSLAAGDNEQFF. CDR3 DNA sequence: TGTGCCAGCAGCTTAGCGGCCGGGGACAATGAGCAGTTCTTC.

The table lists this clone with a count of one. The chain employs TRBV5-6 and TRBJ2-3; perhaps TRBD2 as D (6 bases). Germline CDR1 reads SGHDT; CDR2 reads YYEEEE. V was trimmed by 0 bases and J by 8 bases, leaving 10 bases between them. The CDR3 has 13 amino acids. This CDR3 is CASSLAGLPTQYF. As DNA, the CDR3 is TGTGCCAGCAGCTTGGCGGGACTGCCTACGCAGTATTTT.

DNA of the CDR3: TGTGCCAGTAGTATTGGGGGAGGACCACCGGAGACCCAGTACTTC. This codes for CASSIGGGPPETQYF. The chain has TRBV19 and TRBJ2-5, with D perhaps TRBD2 (6 bases). The CDR3 length is 15 residues. Trimming shortened V by 3 bases and J by 5 bases, and 16 bases separated the two germline ends. Germline CDR1 is LNHDA and CDR2 is SQIVND (reference sequence). The full variable domain, rest sourced from reference TRBV19 and TRBJ2-5, is DGGITQSPKYLFRKEGQNVTLSCEQNLNHDAMYWYRQDPGQGLRLIYYSQIVNDFQKGDIAEGYSVSREKKESFPLTVTSAQKNPTAFYLCASSIGGGPPETQYFGPGTRLLVL.

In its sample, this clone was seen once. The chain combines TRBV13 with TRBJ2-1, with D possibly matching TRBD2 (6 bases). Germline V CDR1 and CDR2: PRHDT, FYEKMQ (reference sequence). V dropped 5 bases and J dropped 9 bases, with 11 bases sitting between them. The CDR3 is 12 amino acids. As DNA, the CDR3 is TGTGCCAGCAGCCCTTCCGGGGGTGAGCAGTTCTTC. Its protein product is CASSPSGGEQFF.

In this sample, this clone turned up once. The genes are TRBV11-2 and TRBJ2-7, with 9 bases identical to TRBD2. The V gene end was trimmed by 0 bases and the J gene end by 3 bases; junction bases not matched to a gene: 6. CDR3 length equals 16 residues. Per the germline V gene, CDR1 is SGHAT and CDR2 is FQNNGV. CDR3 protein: CASSLDSGTSYYEQYF. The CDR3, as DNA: TGTGCCAGCAGCTTAGACTCCGGGACTAGCTACTACGAGCAGTACTTC.

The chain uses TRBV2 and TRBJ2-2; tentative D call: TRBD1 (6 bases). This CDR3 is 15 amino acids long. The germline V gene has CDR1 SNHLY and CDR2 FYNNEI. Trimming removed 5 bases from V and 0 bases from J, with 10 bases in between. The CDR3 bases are TGTGCCAGCAGTAAAGACAGGACGAACACCGGGGAGCTGTTTTTT. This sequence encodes CASSKDRTNTGELFF.

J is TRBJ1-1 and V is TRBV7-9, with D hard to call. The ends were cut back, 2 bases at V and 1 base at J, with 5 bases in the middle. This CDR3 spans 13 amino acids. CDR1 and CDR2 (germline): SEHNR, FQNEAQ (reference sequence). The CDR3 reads CASSLSGNTEAFF. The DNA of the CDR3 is TGTGCCAGCAGCTTATCGGGGAACACTGAAGCTTTCTTT.

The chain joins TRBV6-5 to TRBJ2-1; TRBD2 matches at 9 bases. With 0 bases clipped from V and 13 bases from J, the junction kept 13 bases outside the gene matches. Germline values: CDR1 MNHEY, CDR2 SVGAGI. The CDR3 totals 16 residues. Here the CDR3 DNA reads TGTGCCAGCAGTTACTCAGGCGTGGTAGCGGGAGAGGAACAGTTCTTC. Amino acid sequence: CASSYSGVVAGEEQFF.

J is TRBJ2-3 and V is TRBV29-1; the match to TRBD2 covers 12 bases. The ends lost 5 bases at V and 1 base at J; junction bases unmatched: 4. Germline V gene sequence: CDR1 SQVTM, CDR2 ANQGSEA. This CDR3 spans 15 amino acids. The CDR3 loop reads CSVIPSGRGTDTQYF. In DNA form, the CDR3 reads TGCAGCGTTATCCCTAGCGGGAGGGGCACAGATACGCAGTATTTT.

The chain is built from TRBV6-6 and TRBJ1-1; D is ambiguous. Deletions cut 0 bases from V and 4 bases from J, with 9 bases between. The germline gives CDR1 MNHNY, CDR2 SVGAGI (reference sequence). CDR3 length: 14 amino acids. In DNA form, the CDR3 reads TGTGCCAGCAGTTACTCGTCGGAGAGCACTGAAGCTTTCTTT. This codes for CASSYSSESTEAFF.

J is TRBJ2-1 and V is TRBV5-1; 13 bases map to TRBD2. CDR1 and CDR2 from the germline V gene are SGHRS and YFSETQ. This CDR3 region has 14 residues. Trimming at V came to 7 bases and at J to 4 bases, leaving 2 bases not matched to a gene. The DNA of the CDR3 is TGCGCCAGCGGGACTAGCGGGACTTACAATGAGCAGTTCTTC. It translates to CASGTSGTYNEQFF.

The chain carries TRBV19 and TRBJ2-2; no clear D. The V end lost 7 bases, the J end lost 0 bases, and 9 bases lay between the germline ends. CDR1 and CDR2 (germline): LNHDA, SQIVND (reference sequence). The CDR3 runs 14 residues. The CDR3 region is CASKRLTNTGELFF. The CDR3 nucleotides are TGTGCCAGTAAGAGGCTCACGAACACCGGGGAGCTGTTTTTT.

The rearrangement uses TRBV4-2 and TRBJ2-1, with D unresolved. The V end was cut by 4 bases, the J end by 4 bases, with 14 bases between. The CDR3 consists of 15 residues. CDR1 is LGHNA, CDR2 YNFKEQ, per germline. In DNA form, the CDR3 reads TGTGCCAGCAGCCCTCAGCTAGATCAATACAATGAGCAGTTCTTC. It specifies CASSPQLDQYNEQFF.

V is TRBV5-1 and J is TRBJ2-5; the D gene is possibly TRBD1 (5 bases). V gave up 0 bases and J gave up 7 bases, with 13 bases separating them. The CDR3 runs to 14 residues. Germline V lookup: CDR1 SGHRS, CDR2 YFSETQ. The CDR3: CASSLEGQGATQYF. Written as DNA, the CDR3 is TGCGCCAGCAGCTTGGAGGGGCAAGGGGCGACCCAGTACTTC.

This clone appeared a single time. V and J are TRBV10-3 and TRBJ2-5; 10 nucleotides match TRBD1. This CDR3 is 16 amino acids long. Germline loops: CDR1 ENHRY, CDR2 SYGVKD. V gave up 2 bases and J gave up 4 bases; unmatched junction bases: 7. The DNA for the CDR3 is TGTGCCATCAGTGAGGGTCCGAGGACAGGGGGAGAGACCCAGTACTTC. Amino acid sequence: CAISEGPRTGGETQYF.

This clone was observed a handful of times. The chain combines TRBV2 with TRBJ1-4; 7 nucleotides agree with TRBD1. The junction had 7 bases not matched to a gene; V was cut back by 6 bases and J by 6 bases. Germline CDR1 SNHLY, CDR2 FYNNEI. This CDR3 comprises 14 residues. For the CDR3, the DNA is TGTGCCAGCAGGCCCGGAACAGGGGATGAAAAACTGTTTTTT. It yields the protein CASRPGTGDEKLFF. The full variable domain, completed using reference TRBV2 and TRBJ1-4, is EPEVTQTPSHQVTQMGQEVILRCVPISNHLYFYWYRQILGQKVEFLVSFYNNEISEKSEIFDDQFSVERPDGSNFTLKIRSTKLEDSAMYFCASRPGTGDEKLFFGSGTQLSVL.

The CDR3 reads CASSLVPEVPGELFF. The DNA for the CDR3 is TGCGCCAGCAGCTTGGTTCCGGAGGTTCCCGGGGAGCTGTTTTTT. The V gene is TRBV5-1, the J gene TRBJ2-2; D possibly corresponds to TRBD2 (5 bases). V was pared by 0 bases and J by 6 bases, with 12 bases between. This CDR3 is 15 amino acids long. Germline V CDR1 and CDR2: SGHRS, YFSETQ.

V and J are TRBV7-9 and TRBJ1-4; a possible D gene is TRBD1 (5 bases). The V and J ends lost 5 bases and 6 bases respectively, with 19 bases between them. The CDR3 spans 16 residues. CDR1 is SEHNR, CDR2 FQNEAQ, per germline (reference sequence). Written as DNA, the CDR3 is TGTGCCAGCAGCCCATCCCTGGAGGGGACGGATGAAAAACTGTTTTTT. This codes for CASSPSLEGTDEKLFF.